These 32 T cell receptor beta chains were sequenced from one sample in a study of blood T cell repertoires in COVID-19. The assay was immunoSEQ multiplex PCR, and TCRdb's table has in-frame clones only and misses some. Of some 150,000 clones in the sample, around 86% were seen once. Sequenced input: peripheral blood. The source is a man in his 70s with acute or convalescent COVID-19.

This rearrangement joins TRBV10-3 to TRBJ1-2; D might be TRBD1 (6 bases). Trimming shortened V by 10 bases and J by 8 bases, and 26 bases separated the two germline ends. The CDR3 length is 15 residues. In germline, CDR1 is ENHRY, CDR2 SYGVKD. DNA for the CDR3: TGTGCCACAGGCCGGGACACCGAACTGGTGGAAGGCTACACCTTC. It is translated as CATGRDTELVEGYTF.

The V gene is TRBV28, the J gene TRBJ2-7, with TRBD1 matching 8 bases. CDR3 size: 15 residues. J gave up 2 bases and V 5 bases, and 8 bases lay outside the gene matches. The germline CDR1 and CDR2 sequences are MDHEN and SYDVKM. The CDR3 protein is CASSPSTGAPYEQYF. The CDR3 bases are TGTGCCAGCAGTCCTTCGACAGGGGCCCCCTACGAGCAGTACTTC.

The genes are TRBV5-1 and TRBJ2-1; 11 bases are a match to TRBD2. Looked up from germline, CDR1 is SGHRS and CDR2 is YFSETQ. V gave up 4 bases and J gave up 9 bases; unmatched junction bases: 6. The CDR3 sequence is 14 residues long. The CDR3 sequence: CASSRGTSGGEQFF. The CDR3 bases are TGCGCCAGCAGCCGCGGGACTAGCGGAGGTGAGCAGTTCTTC. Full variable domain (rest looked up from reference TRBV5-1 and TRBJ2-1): KAGVTQTPRYLIKTRGQQVTLSCSPISGHRSVSWYQQTPGQGLQFLFEYFSETQRNKGNFPGRFSGRQFSNSRSEMNVSTLELGDSALYLCASSRGTSGGEQFFGPGTRLTVL.

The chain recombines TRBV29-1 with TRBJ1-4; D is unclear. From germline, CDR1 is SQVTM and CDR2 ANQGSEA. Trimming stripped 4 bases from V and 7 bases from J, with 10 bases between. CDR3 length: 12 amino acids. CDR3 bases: TGCAGCGTTGGACACCCAGCTGAAAAACTGTTTTTT. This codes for CSVGHPAEKLFF.

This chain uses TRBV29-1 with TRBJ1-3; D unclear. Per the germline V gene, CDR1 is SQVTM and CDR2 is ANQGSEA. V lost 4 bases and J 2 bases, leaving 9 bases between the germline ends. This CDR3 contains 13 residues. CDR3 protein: CSVGNRTGNTIYF. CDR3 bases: TGCAGCGTTGGGAACAGAACTGGAAACACCATATATTTT. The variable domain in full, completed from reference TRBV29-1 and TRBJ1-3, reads SAVISQKPSRDICQRGTSLTIQCQVDSQVTMMFWYRQQPGQSLTLIATANQGSEATYESGFVIDKFPISRPNLTFSTLTVSNMSPEDSSIYLCSVGNRTGNTIYFGEGSWLTVV.

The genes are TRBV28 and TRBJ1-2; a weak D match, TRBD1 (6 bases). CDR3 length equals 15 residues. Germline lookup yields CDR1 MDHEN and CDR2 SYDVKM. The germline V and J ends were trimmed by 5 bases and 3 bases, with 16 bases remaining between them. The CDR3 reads CASSPAGGQDYGYTF. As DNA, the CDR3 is TGTGCCAGCAGTCCGGCGGGGGGGCAGGACTATGGCTACACCTTC.

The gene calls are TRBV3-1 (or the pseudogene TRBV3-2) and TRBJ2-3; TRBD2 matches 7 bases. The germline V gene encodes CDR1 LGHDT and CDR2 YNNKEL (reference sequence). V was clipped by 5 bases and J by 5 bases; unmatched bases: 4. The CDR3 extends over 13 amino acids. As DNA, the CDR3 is TGTGCCAGCAGCGGGGGGGGTGGAGATACGCAGTATTTT. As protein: CASSGGGGDTQYF.

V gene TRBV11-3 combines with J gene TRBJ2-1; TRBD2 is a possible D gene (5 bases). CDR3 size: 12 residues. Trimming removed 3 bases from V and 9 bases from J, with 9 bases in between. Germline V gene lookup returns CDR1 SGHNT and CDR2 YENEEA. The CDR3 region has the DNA TGTGCCAGCAGCTTGGGTCGGGGTGAGCAGTTCTTC. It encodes CASSLGRGEQFF.

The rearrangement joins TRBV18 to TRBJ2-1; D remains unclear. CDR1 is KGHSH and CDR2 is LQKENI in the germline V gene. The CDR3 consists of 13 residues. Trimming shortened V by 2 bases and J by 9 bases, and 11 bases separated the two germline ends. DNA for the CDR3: TGTGCCAGCTCACCATACTCCCTCGGTGAGCAGTTCTTC. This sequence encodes CASSPYSLGEQFF.

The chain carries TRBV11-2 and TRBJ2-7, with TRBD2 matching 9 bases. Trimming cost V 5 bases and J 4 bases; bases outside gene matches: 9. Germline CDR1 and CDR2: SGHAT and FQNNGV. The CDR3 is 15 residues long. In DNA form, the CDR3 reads TGTGCCAGCAGCGGGGGAAGTAGCGGGGGTTACGAGCAGTACTTC. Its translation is CASSGGSSGGYEQYF.

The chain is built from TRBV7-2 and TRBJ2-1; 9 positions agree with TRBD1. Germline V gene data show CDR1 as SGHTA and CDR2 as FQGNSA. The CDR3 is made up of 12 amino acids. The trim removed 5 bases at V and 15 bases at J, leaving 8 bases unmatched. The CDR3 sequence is CASSGRDRVPFF. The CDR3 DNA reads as TGTGCCAGCAGCGGCCGGGACAGGGTTCCGTTCTTC. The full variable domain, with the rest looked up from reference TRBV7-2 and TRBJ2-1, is GAGVSQSPSNKVTEKGKDVELRCDPISGHTALYWYRQSLGQGLEFLIYFQGNSAPDKSGLPSDRFSAERTGGSVSTLTIQRTQQEDSAVYLCASSGRDRVPFFGPGTRLTVL.

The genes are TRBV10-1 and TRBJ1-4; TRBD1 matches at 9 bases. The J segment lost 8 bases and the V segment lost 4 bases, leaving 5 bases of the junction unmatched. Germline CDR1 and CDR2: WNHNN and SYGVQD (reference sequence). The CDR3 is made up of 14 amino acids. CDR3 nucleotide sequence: TGCGCCAGCAGTGCGGGACAGGGTTACGAAAAACTGTTTTTT. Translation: CASSAGQGYEKLFF.

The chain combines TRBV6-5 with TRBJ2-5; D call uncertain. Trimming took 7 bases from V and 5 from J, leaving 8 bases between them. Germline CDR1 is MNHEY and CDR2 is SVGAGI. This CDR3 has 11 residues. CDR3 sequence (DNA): TGTGCCAGCACCCAGGCCGAGACCCAGTACTTC. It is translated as CASTQAETQYF.

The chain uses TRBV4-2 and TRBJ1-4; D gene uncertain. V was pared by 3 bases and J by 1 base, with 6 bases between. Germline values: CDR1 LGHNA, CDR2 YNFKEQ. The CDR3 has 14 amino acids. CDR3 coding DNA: TGTGCCAGCAGCCAGCGGGGAACTAATGAAAAACTGTTTTTT. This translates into CASSQRGTNEKLFF.

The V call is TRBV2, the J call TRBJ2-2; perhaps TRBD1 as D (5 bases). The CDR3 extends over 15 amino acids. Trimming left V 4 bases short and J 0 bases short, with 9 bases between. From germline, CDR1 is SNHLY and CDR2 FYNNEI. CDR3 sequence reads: CASSGGAANTGELFF. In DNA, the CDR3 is TGTGCCAGCAGTGGTGGGGCAGCGAACACCGGGGAGCTGTTTTTT. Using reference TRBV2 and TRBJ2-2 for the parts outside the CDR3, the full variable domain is EPEVTQTPSHQVTQMGQEVILRCVPISNHLYFYWYRQILGQKVEFLVSFYNNEISEKSEIFDDQFSVERPDGSNFTLKIRSTKLEDSAMYFCASSGGAANTGELFFGEGSRLTVL.

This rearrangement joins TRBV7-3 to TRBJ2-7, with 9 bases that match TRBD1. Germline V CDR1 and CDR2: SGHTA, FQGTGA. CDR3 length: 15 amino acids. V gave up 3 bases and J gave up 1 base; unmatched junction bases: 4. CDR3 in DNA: TGTGCCAGCAGCTTGGGGACAGGGATTTCCTACGAGCAGTACTTC. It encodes CASSLGTGISYEQYF.

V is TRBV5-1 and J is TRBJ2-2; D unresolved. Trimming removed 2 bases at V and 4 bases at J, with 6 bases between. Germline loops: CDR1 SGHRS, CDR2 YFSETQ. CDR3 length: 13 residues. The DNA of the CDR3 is TGCGCCAGCAGCTTACAGCTCACCGGGGAGCTGTTTTTT. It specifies CASSLQLTGELFF.

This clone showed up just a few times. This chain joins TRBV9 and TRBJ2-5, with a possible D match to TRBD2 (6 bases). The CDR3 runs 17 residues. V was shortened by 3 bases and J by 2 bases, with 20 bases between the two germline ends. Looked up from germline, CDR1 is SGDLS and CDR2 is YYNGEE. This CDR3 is CASSAPLAEDPQETQYF. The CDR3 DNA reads TGTGCCAGCAGCGCCCCATTAGCGGAGGACCCACAAGAGACCCAGTACTTC.

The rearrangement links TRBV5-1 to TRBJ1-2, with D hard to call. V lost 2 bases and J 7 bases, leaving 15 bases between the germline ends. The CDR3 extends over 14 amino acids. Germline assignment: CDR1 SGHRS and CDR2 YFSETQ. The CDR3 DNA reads TGCGCCAGCAGCTTAAGGGAGGCCCCAGGTGGCTACACCTTC. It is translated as CASSLREAPGGYTF.

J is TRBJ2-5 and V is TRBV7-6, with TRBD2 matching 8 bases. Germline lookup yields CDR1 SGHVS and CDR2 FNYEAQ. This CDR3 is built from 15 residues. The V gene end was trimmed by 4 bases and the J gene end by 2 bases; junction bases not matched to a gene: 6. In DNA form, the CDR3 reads TGTGCCAGCAGCTCCTTAGCGGGGAGACAAGAGACCCAGTACTTC. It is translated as CASSSLAGRQETQYF.

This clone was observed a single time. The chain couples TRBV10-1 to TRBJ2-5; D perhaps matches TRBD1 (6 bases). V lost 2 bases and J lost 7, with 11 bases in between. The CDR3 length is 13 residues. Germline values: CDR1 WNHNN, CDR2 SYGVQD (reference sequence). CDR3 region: CASSEQRGGTQYF. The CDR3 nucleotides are TGCGCCAGCAGTGAGCAGAGAGGGGGGACCCAGTACTTC.

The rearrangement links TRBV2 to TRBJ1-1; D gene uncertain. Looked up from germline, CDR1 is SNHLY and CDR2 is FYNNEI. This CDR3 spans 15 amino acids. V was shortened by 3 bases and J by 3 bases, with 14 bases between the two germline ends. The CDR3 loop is CASSESFVRDTEAFF. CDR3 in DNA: TGTGCCAGCAGTGAGTCATTCGTGCGGGACACTGAAGCTTTCTTT. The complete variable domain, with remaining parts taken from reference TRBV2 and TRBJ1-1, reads EPEVTQTPSHQVTQMGQEVILRCVPISNHLYFYWYRQILGQKVEFLVSFYNNEISEKSEIFDDQFSVERPDGSNFTLKIRSTKLEDSAMYFCASSESFVRDTEAFFGQGTRLTVV.

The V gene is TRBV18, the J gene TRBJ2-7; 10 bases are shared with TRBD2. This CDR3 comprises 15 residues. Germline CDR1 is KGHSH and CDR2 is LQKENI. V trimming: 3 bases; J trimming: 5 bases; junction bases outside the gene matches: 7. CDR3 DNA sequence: TGTGCCAGCTCACCCCGGCAGCGGGGGGGCGACGAGCAGTACTTC. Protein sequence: CASSPRQRGGDEQYF.

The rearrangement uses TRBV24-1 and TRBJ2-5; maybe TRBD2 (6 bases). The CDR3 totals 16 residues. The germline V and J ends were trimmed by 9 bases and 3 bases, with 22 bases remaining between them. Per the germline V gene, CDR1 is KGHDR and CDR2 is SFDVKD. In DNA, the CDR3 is TGTGCCACCCCCACCACCCAGGAGGGGATTAAAGAGACCCAGTACTTC. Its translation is CATPTTQEGIKETQYF.

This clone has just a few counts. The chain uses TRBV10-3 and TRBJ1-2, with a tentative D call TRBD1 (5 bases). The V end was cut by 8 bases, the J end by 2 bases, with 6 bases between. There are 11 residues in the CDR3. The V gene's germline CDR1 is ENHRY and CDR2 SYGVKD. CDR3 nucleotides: TGTGCCATCGGACAAAACTATGGCTACACCTTC. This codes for CAIGQNYGYTF.

Here the CDR3 reads CARAGPGGETQYF. CDR3 nucleotide sequence: TGTGCCCGGGCGGGACCCGGCGGGGAGACCCAGTACTTC. The chain employs TRBV7-9 and TRBJ2-5; TRBD2 is a possible D gene (6 bases). This CDR3 region has 13 residues. CDR1 and CDR2 (germline): SEHNR, FQNEAQ (reference sequence). V gave up 11 bases and J gave up 5 bases, with 18 bases separating them.

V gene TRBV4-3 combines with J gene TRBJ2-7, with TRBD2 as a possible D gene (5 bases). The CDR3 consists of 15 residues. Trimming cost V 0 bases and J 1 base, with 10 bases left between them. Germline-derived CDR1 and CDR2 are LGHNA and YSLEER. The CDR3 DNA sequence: TGCGCCAGCAGCCAAGATATGACGGGGTCCTACGAGCAGTACTTC. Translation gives CASSQDMTGSYEQYF.

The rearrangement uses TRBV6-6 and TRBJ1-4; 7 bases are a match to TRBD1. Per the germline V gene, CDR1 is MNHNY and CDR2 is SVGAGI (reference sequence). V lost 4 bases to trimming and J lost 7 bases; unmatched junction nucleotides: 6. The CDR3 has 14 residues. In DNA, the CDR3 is TGTGCCAGCAGTTTCACAGGGGCGTCTGAAAAACTGTTTTTT. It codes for CASSFTGASEKLFF.

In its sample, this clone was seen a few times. CDR3 coding DNA: TGTGCCAGCAGTGAAAGTCGGGAGGATGGCTACACCTTC. Its protein product is CASSESREDGYTF. The gene calls are TRBV2 and TRBJ1-2; D is uncertain. Germline lookup yields CDR1 SNHLY and CDR2 FYNNEI. The CDR3 loop spans 13 amino acids. Deletions cut 2 bases from V and 6 bases from J, with 10 bases between.

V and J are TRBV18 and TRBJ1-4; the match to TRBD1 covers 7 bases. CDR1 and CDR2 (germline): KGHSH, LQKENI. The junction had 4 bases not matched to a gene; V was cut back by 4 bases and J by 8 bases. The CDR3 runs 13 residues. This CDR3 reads CASSQGAQEKLFF. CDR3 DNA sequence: TGTGCCAGCTCACAGGGGGCACAGGAAAAACTGTTTTTT.

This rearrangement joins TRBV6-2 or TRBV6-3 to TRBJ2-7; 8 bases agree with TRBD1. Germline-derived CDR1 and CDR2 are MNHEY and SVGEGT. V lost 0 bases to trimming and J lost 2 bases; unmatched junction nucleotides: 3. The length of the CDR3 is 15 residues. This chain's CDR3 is CASSYSTRGPYEQYF. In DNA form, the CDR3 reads TGTGCCAGCAGTTACTCGACCAGGGGGCCCTACGAGCAGTACTTC.

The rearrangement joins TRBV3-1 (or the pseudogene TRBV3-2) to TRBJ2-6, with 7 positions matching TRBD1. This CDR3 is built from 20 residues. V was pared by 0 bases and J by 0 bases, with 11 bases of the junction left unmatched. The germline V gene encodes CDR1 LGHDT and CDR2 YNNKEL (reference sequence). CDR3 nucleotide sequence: TGTGCCAGCAGCCAAGATACAGGACAGGTCCTAGCCTCTGGGGCCAACGTCCTGACTTTC. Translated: CASSQDTGQVLASGANVLTF.